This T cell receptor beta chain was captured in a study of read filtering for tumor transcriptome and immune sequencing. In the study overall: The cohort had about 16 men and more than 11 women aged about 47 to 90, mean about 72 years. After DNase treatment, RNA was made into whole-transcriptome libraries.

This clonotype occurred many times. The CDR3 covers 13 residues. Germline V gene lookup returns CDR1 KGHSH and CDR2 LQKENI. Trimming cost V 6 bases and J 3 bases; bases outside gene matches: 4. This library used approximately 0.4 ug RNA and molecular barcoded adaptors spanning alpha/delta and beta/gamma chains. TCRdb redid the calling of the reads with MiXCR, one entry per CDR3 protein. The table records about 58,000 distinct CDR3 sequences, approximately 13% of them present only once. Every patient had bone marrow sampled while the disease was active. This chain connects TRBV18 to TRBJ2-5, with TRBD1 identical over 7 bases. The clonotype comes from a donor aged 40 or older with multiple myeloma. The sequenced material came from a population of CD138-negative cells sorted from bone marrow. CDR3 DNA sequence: TGTGCCAGCTCCTTTCAGGGGGAAGAGACCCAGTACTTC. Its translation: CASSFQGEETQYF.